This TCR beta chain derives from a study of shared clonotypes between healthy human individuals. Genomic DNA belonging to each subset was distributed in equal measure over several immunoSEQ plates. Only in-frame clones appear in the TCRdb table, and some are missing; sequencing was by immunoSEQ multiplex PCR. The sample has about 530,000 clones, about 95% seen once. The sequenced sample was naive CD4+ T cells sorted from blood. Noted subset: CD45RA+ positively selected. The source of this sequence is a woman aged 25 to 39 in good health.

CDR3 protein: CASSQLGRFTYNEQFF. In DNA, the CDR3 is TGCGCCAGCAGCCAACTGGGGAGATTCACCTACAATGAGCAGTTCTTC. V is TRBV4-1 and J is TRBJ2-1; TRBD2 might be the D (5 bases). Between the trimmed V and J ends, which lost 2 bases and 2 bases, there was a span of 13 bases. The CDR3 spans 16 residues. From germline, CDR1 is MGHRA and CDR2 YSYEKL.